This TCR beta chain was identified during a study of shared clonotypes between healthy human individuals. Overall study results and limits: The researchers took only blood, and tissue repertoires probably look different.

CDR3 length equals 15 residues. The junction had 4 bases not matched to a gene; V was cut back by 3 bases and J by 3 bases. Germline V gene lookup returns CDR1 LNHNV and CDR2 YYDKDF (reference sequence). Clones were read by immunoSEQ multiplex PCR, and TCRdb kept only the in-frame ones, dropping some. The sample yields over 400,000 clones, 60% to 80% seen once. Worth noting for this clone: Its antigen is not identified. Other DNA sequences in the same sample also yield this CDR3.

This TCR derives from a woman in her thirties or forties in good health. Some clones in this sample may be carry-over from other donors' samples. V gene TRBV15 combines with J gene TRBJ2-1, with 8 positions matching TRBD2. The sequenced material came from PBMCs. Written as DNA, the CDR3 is TGTGCCACCAGCAGGCTAGCGGGTGACTACAATGAGCAGTTCTTC. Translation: CATSRLAGDYNEQFF.